Below, 2 T cell receptor beta chains from the same sample are listed, as sequenced in a study of technical replicates of blood from several donors. Method: immunoSEQ multiplex PCR; TCRdb's copy keeps in-frame clones and lacks some. This table has 75,000 to 90,000 clones, 80% to 95% appearing once. The sequencing input was T cells isolated from PBMCs. The receptor set was obtained from a human donor in good health.

The V gene is TRBV30, the J gene TRBJ2-7; 11 nucleotides line up with TRBD1. Germline-derived CDR1 and CDR2 are GTSNPN and SVGIG (reference sequence). V was clipped by 7 bases and J by 4 bases; unmatched bases: 6. This CDR3 comprises 13 residues. The CDR3 reads CASARDRGYEQYF. For the CDR3, the DNA is TGTGCCTCCGCTAGGGACAGGGGGTACGAGCAGTACTTC.

The chain carries TRBV4-2 and TRBJ2-5, with 7 bases aligning to TRBD2. The CDR3 is 17 amino acids. Per germline, CDR1 LGHNA and CDR2 YNFKEQ. Trimming at V came to 1 base and at J to 1 base, leaving 9 bases not matched to a gene. The CDR3 region is CASSQGEAAGLQETQYF. CDR3 sequence (DNA): TGTGCCAGCAGCCAAGGGGAGGCAGCGGGGCTCCAAGAGACCCAGTACTTC.